This T cell receptor (beta chain) was captured by sequencing in a study of T cell repertoires in cytomegalovirus infection. The CDR3 loop spans 14 amino acids. The V and J ends lost 1 base and 1 base respectively, with 8 bases between them. TCRdb passed the reads through MiXCR, listing each CDR3 protein once. Of around 100,000 distinct CDR3 sequences listed, 16% are singletons. Study-wide results and limits: Dominating the ex vivo response were TCR beta clonotypes that were CMV-specific and HLA-C-restricted.

Many counts were recorded for this clonotype. What it binds is unknown. This chain links TRBV12-3 or TRBV12-4 with TRBJ2-7; tentative D call: TRBD1 (6 bases). The sequenced material came from PBMCs. The receptor was derived from a human donor in good health (CMV status not recorded). Some clones in this sample may be carry-over from other donors' samples. CDR3: CASSLGDRSYEQYF. DNA for the CDR3: TGTGCCAGCAGTTTAGGCGACAGGTCCTACGAGCAGTACTTC.